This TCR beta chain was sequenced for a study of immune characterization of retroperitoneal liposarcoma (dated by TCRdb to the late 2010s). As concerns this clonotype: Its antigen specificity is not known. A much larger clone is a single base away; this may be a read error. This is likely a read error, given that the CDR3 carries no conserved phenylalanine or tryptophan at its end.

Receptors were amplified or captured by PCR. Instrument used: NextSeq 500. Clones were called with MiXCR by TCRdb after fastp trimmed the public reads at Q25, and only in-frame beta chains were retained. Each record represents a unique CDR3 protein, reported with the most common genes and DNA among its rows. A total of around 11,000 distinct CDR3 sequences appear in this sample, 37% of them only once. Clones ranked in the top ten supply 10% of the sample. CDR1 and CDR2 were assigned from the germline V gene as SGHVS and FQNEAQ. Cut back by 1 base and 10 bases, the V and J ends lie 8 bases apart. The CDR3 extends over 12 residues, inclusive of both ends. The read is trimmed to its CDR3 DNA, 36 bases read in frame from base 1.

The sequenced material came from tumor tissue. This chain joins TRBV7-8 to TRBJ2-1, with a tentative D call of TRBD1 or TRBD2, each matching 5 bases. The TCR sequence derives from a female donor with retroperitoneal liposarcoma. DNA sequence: TGTGCCAGCAGCTTAGTGAGGGGCGAGCAGTTCTTA. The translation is CASSLVRGEQFL.